This T cell receptor (beta chain) was recovered during a study of cytomegalovirus exposure and HLA in healthy donors (dated by TCRdb to the late 2010s). In the study overall: In an earlier analysis of some 610 of the donors, roughly 300 Gb of sequence data and 90 million to 120 million unique TCR beta sequences from about 179 million T cells were reported. The study used immunosequencing to profile the T cell repertoires of 666 subjects and linked those repertoires to cytomegalovirus serostatus. Roughly 300 gigabases of sequencing data and 70 million to 100 million unique TCR sequences were included in an early release covering 550 to 650 HLA-typed donors. Typing coverage differed by locus: A, B, C, DRB1 and DQB1 were typed in about 629-640 donors, DQA1 in roughly 500, DPA1 in approximately 600, and DPB1 in approximately 450. High-throughput TCR immunosequencing, statistical association of individual TCRs with disease status, and machine learning were combined to predict cytomegalovirus infection status. HLA typing included class I and class II loci at four-digit resolution. Every discovery cohort repertoire had been produced on one sequencing platform. Donor age, sex, ethnicity and CMV serostatus were compiled together with the repertoire data. A separate validation cohort of about 110 different subjects was used in addition to the roughly 700-subject first cohort. In the later analysis, no new phenotypic data were used to find candidate immune exposures; instead, reliance was placed on TCR beta sequences and their occurrence across donors. The study aimed to test whether signatures of past pathogen exposure could be identified by cataloging public T cell receptors. Of the roughly 410 genotyped donors, 75% to 85% were placed in the genetic ancestry cluster associated with self-reported Caucasian donors. To study patterns of TCR occurrence, a later analysis re-analyzed previously published TCR beta repertoires from several hundred donors and added high-resolution HLA genotyping. On average, around 230,000 unique TCR beta nucleotide sequences were sequenced per donor among roughly 430 genotyped donors of the cohort, with 15% to 20% of those sequences being non-productive. Because of strong linkage in the cohort, four or five DR-DQ haplotypes were treated as single units for association and clustering. To decide whether each TCR beta V gene segment behaved as functional or pseudogenic, an earlier analysis of some 570 of the donors relied on high-throughput TCR beta sequencing. A later genetic analysis took genome-wide SNP genotypes for about three fifths of the 666 donors and used that subset as a discovery cohort.

Library preparation was by the immunoSEQ multiplex PCR assay. The multiplex PCR relied on a mix of 60 forward primers for TCR Vbeta segments and 13 reverse primers for TCR Jbeta segments. A multiplex PCR assay on genomic DNA amplified the CDR3 region of rearranged TCR beta genes. The amplified TCR beta libraries were sequenced on the Illumina HiSeq System as 87-base-pair reads. The original methods were these. A later analysis tallied tens of millions of unique TCR beta chains across the approximately 670 repertoires, and approximately 9.9 million of those chains were shared by two or more donors. To remove PCR and sequencing errors, raw reads were error-corrected and collapsed into unique sequences using a nearest-neighbor algorithm that merged closely related sequences. V, D and J gene segments were assigned by aligning CDR3 sequences to IMGT reference sequences. For a sequence to be retained, a match of at least six nucleotides was required to both a V gene segment and a J gene segment. A rearrangement was called productive if the CDR3 had no stop codons and remained in frame with V and J, and every other rearrangement was called non-productive. CDR3 was defined by IMGT convention, running from the second conserved V-encoded cysteine to the conserved J-encoded phenylalanine. Sequences without an unambiguous match to a single V gene segment were excluded from the earlier analysis of several hundred of the donors. An earlier analysis of under 750 of the donors called V segments functional above 56.7% productive rearrangements and segregating when the between-donor standard deviation exceeded 5%. A statistical classification framework was developed to diagnose cytomegalovirus status using the catalog of TCR beta chain sequences. A later analysis assigned V and J genes by comparing TCR nucleotide sequences with IMGT/GENE-DB human TR gene sequences. The TCRdist pipeline was used in a later analysis to assign CDR3 sequences and most-parsimonious VDJ recombination scenarios. In a later analysis, each TCR beta chain was defined by its CDR3 amino acid sequence together with its V-gene family, and reads lacking a unique V-gene family were excluded. A later analysis removed several hundred highly shared, low-generation-probability nucleotide sequences to deal with suspected cross-contamination and a sequencing artifact. In a later analysis, a clonal expansion index was calculated for each public chain from normalized within-repertoire ranks of inferred template counts. Generation probabilities in a later analysis came from a VDJ recombination model fitted to out-of-frame rearrangements, and those results were checked against IGoR. A later analysis scored TCR-TCR, TCR-HLA and TCR-CMV co-occurrence with hypergeometric tests, applying a repertoire-size bias correction to TCR pairs. To estimate false discovery rates, a later analysis permuted the HLA or CMV assignments 20 times. In a later analysis, co-occurring TCRs were grouped using DBSCAN, and TCRdist sequence similarity was added for clustering within HLA-allele-positive subsets. Repertoires with fewer than 30,000 or more than 120,000 public chains were left out of co-occurrence clustering, as were four to six repertoires with anomalous nucleotide sharing. The clones in this table, taken by TCRdb from immuneACCESS, are in-frame only. Not every clone is retained; where verified, under half of the shortfall comes from an unresolved V gene, and the cause of the rest is unknown. V, J and clone size reflect that table, while D and trimming were determined from the DNA. This sample is represented by over 80,000 clones; 60% to 80% of them were singletons. The ten biggest clones cover about 6% of the sample.

From cysteine to phenylalanine, the CDR3 is 18 amino acids long. Only the CDR3 DNA stays, 54 bases, in frame from base 1. CDR1 and CDR2, per the germline V gene, are LGHNA and YSLEER. Trimming takes 0 bases off V and 4 bases off J; junction bases not matched to a gene: 12. In total, around 600 healthy bone marrow donors made up the cohort. Cohort members were all nominally healthy when sampled, although unrecorded immune exposures were likely present. The donor tested CMV seronegative and was one of the 352 seronegative cohort members. Every donor gave a peripheral blood sample, and the peripheral blood mononuclear cells from that sample were used for TCR beta sequencing. Genomic DNA was extracted from the blood cell samples with the Qiagen DNeasy Blood Extraction Kit. A word on this clone: Its antigen specificity is not known. Per-base quality was not reported, and no clone a single base away is much larger than it.

Beyond this particular receptor, the publication reports: Sequencing depth was assumed to be roughly uniform across donors in the presence/absence analyses, though that assumption may not hold. Linkage disequilibrium might explain the correlated functional status among segregating V segments, but an unknown experimental factor could not be excluded. The authors suggested that the approach could potentially be extended to other disease states and immunological phenotypes. In both the original and validation cohorts, the classifier was reported to diagnose cytomegalovirus status with high specificity and sensitivity. Strong co-occurrence of HLA alleles, especially DR and DQ, made assigning TCR associations to individual alleles difficult. According to a later analysis, most CMV-associated TCR beta chains appeared to be HLA-restricted, and the HLA associations seemed to be driven largely by CMV exposure. The earlier analysis of 587 of the donors excluded about 16 rarely observed V segments, including chromosome 9 orphons, because counts were too low. Only TCR beta chains were sequenced in this cohort, and the absence of alpha or paired-chain data limited detectable features. In a later analysis, 16,951 TCR beta sequences were associated with specific HLA alleles at a false discovery rate of 0.05. A total of 150 to 200 TCR beta chains were listed by the study as associated with cytomegalovirus. According to a later analysis, parvovirus B19, influenza, CMV and Epstein-Barr virus appeared linked to several top co-occurrence clusters. Three of the identified cytomegalovirus-associated TCR beta chains were confirmed in vitro to be specific for cytomegalovirus antigens. Because some donors lacked HLA typing at each locus, the association tests relied only on the typed subset. CMV serostatus was the only immune exposure information available for the cohort. Across donors, most TCR sequences were observed very rarely, whereas some public TCRs were present in many individuals. V-gene and J-gene trimming of TCR beta chains was associated with a missense DCLRE1C variant in a later genetic analysis, and the association was replicated in an independent cohort. A cluster of highly shared sequence variants was judged likely to represent a technical artifact of the sequencing pipeline. In a later analysis, HLA-associated TCR beta chains showed more clonal expansion and lower generation probabilities than non-associated chains that were equally common. Broadly in line with IMGT annotations, most TCR beta V segments showed up in productive rearrangements about 87% or about 30% of the time in an earlier analysis of 450 to 600 of the donors. The 87-base-pair reads could not distinguish some IMGT-functional V segments, including TRBV6-2 and TRBV6-3, so those segments were excluded. A later analysis found that TCR association rates varied across HLA loci, with DRB1 alleles showing the most associated TCRs and HLA-C alleles the fewest. A further reported finding was that TCR beta sequences accurately predicted the HLA-A and HLA-B alleles for most subjects in the first cohort. In a later genetic analysis, fewer N-insertions in productive TCRs were reported among donors in an Asian-associated ancestry cluster than the roughly 710-donor mean.

Input material: PBMCs. Rearrangement joined TRBV4-3 to TRBJ2-3, with 8 central nucleotides matching TRBD2. The source is a female donor in good health and CMV-seronegative. The DNA is as follows: TGCGCCAGCAGCCAAGACTGGACTGGCGGGGGGAAGGCAGATACGCAGTATTTT. Its translation is CASSQDWTGGGKADTQYF.